These 8 T cell receptor beta chains were all obtained from the same sample, sequenced in a study of control samples from healthy donors and cancer patients. Sequencing was performed with immunoSEQ multiplex PCR; in TCRdb, only in-frame clones are kept and a portion is missing. The table shows more than 140,000 clones, with 91% occurring only once. Sequencing was performed on blood. The receptors originated from a man aged 18 to 35 in good health.

The rearrangement uses TRBV12-3 or TRBV12-4 and TRBJ1-3; D is undetermined. This CDR3 comprises 13 residues. Trimming stripped 3 bases from V and 4 bases from J, with 7 bases between. CDR3: CASSLDGGNTIYF. CDR3 coding DNA: TGTGCCAGCAGTTTGGACGGAGGAAACACCATATATTTT.

The V and J genes are TRBV5-6 and TRBJ2-1, with no clear D. Looked up from germline, CDR1 is SGHDT and CDR2 is YYEEEE. Deletions cut 0 bases from V and 10 bases from J, with 8 bases between. This CDR3 spans 12 amino acids. This CDR3 reads CASSLASREQFF. The CDR3 DNA sequence: TGTGCCAGCAGCTTGGCTTCCAGAGAGCAGTTCTTC.

The J gene is TRBJ2-3, the V gene TRBV5-1; 8 nucleotides align to TRBD1. Per the germline V gene, CDR1 is SGHRS and CDR2 is YFSETQ. This CDR3 has 17 amino acids. The trim removed 4 bases at V and 2 bases at J, leaving 12 bases unmatched. CDR3 protein: CASSPFGGTGPTDTQYF. The DNA for the CDR3 is TGCGCCAGCAGCCCATTCGGCGGGACAGGCCCCACAGATACGCAGTATTTT.

This chain links TRBV5-5 with TRBJ1-2; tentative D call: TRBD1 (5 bases). From germline, CDR1 is SGHKS and CDR2 YYEKEE (reference sequence). The CDR3 runs 13 residues. V was pared by 2 bases and J by 9 bases, with 14 bases between. The CDR3 loop is CASSFQGDPSYTF. CDR3 DNA sequence: TGTGCCAGCAGCTTCCAGGGAGATCCGAGCTACACCTTC.

The CDR3 DNA reads as TGTGCCAGCAGCACAGTCCCCACAGATACGCAGTATTTT. It yields the protein CASSTVPTDTQYF. The J gene is TRBJ2-3, the V gene TRBV7-9; D not resolved. The CDR3 runs to 13 residues. CDR1 is SEHNR and CDR2 is FQNEAQ in the germline V gene (reference sequence). The ends were cut back, 5 bases at V and 2 bases at J, with 8 bases in the middle.

This chain connects TRBV11-2 to TRBJ1-1; D gene unclear. V was clipped by 0 bases and J by 0 bases, with 11 bases between them. The CDR3 totals 16 residues. In germline, CDR1 is SGHAT, CDR2 FQNNGV. The CDR3 region is CASSLDHAVLNTEAFF. Here the CDR3 DNA reads TGTGCCAGCAGCTTAGATCACGCAGTACTGAACACTGAAGCTTTCTTT.

The chain carries TRBV4-3 and TRBJ1-2; D ambiguous. Germline V gene sequence: CDR1 LGHNA, CDR2 YSLEER. The CDR3 loop spans 16 amino acids. V was pared by 0 bases and J by 4 bases, with 15 bases between. This chain's CDR3 is CASSQDRHTPFYGYTF. The CDR3 DNA reads TGCGCCAGCAGCCAAGACAGGCACACACCTTTCTATGGCTACACCTTC.

The J gene is TRBJ2-3, the V gene TRBV2; no firm D call. The CDR3 contains 14 residues. The V gene's germline CDR1 is SNHLY and CDR2 FYNNEI. V lost 4 bases and J 4 bases, leaving 12 bases between the germline ends. CDR3 coding DNA: TGTGCCAGCAGTGCGGGTAGGGCTCCAGATACGCAGTATTTT. It translates to CASSAGRAPDTQYF.